Listed below are T cell receptor beta chains from one sample, sequenced in a study of shared clonotypes between healthy human individuals. The repertoire was sequenced with immunoSEQ multiplex PCR; TCRdb's copy has only in-frame clones and lacks some. The repertoire includes hundreds of thousands of clones, approximately 90% of them detected once, and approximately 24% sits in the top ten. The sequenced sample consisted of naive CD8+ T cells sorted from blood. These TCRs come from a young man in good health. Each CDR3 is given with its conserved first and last residue. A D gene is named only where the DNA matches it firmly. Clone size is shown for a subset of rows, as once, few, many or a class of expanded clone.

NA,TRBJ2-1,TRBV7-6,NA,12,TGTGCCAGCTCCCCTATGGGTAATGAGCAGTTCTTC,CASSPMGNEQFF
NA,TRBJ2-7,TRBV7-9,NA,17,TGTGCCAGCAGCTCCCAAAGAGAGCCCCCAACGGCCTACGAGCAGTACTTC,CASSSQREPPTAYEQYF
NA,TRBJ1-2,TRBV6-5,NA,13,TGTGCCAGCAGTTACTCGATTAGCTACGGCTACACCTTC,CASSYSISYGYTF
NA,TRBJ2-5,TRBV7-9,NA,13,TGTGCCAGCAGCCAAAGTTACCAAGAGACCCAGTACTTC,CASSQSYQETQYF
NA,TRBJ1-1,TRBV5-6,NA,15,TGTGCCAGCAGCTTGAGTTATCAGGAAGACACTGAAGCTTTCTTT,CASSLSYQEDTEAFF
NA,TRBJ2-1,TRBV27,NA,12,TGTGCCAGCAGTTTATACCCGGATGAGCAGTTCTTC,CASSLYPDEQFF
NA,TRBJ1-4,TRBV15,TRBD1,16,TGTGCCACTGGGACAGAGCAGGTAGCAACTAATGAAAAACTGTTTTTT,CATGTEQVATNEKLFF
NA,TRBJ1-5,TRBV19,NA,13,TGTGCCAGTAGTATACCCGCGGGTCAGCCCCAGCATTTT,CASSIPAGQPQHF
NA,TRBJ2-1,TRBV9,TRBD2,16,TGTGCCAGCAGCGGCCTAGCGGGTGGCTCCTACAATGAGCAGTTCTTC,CASSGLAGGSYNEQFF
few,TRBJ2-3,TRBV4-2,TRBD2,17,TGTGCCAGCAGCCAAGACTGGCGGGAGGGTAGCACAGATACGCAGTATTTT,CASSQDWREGSTDTQYF
NA,TRBJ2-7,TRBV28,TRBD1,14,TGTGCCAGCAGAGACAGGGGACGTGGATACGAGCAGTACTTC,CASRDRGRGYEQYF
NA,TRBJ2-7,TRBV4-1,TRBD1,14,TGCGCCAGCAGCCCCGGACAGGGGGGAAACGAGCAGTACTTC,CASSPGQGGNEQYF
few,TRBJ1-2,TRBV28,NA,13,TGTGCCAGCAGACCGGGACATGACTATGGCTACACCTTC,CASRPGHDYGYTF
NA,TRBJ2-2,TRBV7-9,NA,15,TGTGCCAGCACCCATCCGGGAACGAGCACCGGGGAGCTGTTTTTT,CASTHPGTSTGELFF
NA,TRBJ2-7,TRBV5-4,TRBD1,13,TGTGCCAGCAGCCAAGGACAGGGGATCGAGCAGTACTTC,CASSQGQGIEQYF
NA,TRBJ2-1,TRBV27,NA,12,TGTGCCAGCCAGGGGACAAACAATGAGCAGTTCTTC,CASQGTNNEQFF
NA,TRBJ1-2,TRBV27,TRBD1,15,TGTGCCAGCAGTCCCTCAGGACAGGGCGGTAATGGCTACACCTTC,CASSPSGQGGNGYTF
NA,TRBJ1-2,TRBV27,TRBD1,13,TGTGCCAGCAGTCCTACAGGGGATCATGGCTACACCTTC,CASSPTGDHGYTF
NA,TRBJ2-7,TRBV27,TRBD1,13,TGTGCCAGCAGTCTCGGGACAGGCTACGAGCAGTACTTC,CASSLGTGYEQYF
NA,TRBJ2-1,TRBV27,TRBD2,16,TGTGCCAGCAGCTCCGGGACTAGCAGATTCTACAATGAGCAGTTCTTC,CASSSGTSRFYNEQFF
NA,TRBJ2-3,TRBV11-2,NA,12,TGTGCTATCCAAGGGAGCACAGATACGCAGTATTTT,CAIQGSTDTQYF
NA,TRBJ2-1,TRBV7-9,TRBD1,14,TGTGCCAGCAGCGCCGGGACAGATTACAATGAGCAGTTCTTC,CASSAGTDYNEQFF
NA,TRBJ1-2,TRBV6-6,NA,15,TGTGCCAGCAGCCCACCTAAGGCCGTGGACTATGGCTACACCTTC,CASSPPKAVDYGYTF
NA,TRBJ2-1,TRBV5-6,NA,18,TGTGCCAGCAGCTTGTTGCAGTTTGAACGGGAGCGGTACAATGAGCAGTTCTTC,CASSLLQFERERYNEQFF
once,TRBJ2-7,TRBV27,NA,13,TGTGCCAGCAGTTTGGACATAGCCTACGAGCAGTACTTC,CASSLDIAYEQYF
NA,TRBJ1-5,TRBV28,NA,13,TGTGCCAGCAGTTTAAACTTGGTGGGGCCCCAGCATTTT,CASSLNLVGPQHF
NA,TRBJ2-7,TRBV27,NA,13,TGTGCCAGCAGTTGGGACGGATCCTACGAGCAGTACTTC,CASSWDGSYEQYF
NA,TRBJ2-7,TRBV10-3,TRBD1,12,TGTGCCTCCTGGACAGGGTTGTACGAGCAGTACTTC,CASWTGLYEQYF
NA,TRBJ1-1,TRBV4-1,TRBD1,16,TGCGCCAGCAGCCAGATCCCCGGGACAGGGTTCACTGAAGCTTTCTTT,CASSQIPGTGFTEAFF
NA,TRBJ2-3,TRBV5-5,NA,10,TGTGCCAGCAGCTTGGATACGCAGTATTTT,CASSLDTQYF
NA,TRBJ1-1,TRBV15,NA,13,TGTGCCACCAGCAGTCCGCGTGAGACTGAAGCTTTCTTT,CATSSPRETEAFF
NA,TRBJ2-1,TRBV27,TRBD2,15,TGTGCCAGCACCTTGGGACTAGCGGGGTACAATGAGCAGTTCTTC,CASTLGLAGYNEQFF
NA,TRBJ2-3,TRBV6-5,NA,14,TGTGCCACTGGAGGGGGCCCTTTGGCAGATACGCAGTATTTT,CATGGGPLADTQYF
NA,TRBJ2-7,TRBV6-1,TRBD1,13,TGTGCCAGCAGTGAAACAGGGGCAGGGGAGCAGTACTTC,CASSETGAGEQYF
NA,TRBJ1-2,TRBV29-1,NA,15,TGCAGCGCTCCTGGGACCGATAGGACTAACTATGGCTACACCTTC,CSAPGTDRTNYGYTF
NA,TRBJ1-1,TRBV7-6,NA,15,TGTGCCAGCAGCTTAGGCTGGGGGCGCGGCACTGAAGCTTTCTTT,CASSLGWGRGTEAFF
NA,TRBJ2-7,TRBV7-9,NA,14,TGTGCCAGCAGCTTAGCGCCTAGACACTTAGAGCAGTACTTC,CASSLAPRHLEQYF
NA,TRBJ1-2,TRBV5-6,NA,15,TGTGCCAGCTTCCGAGAGGGGGGGTCGGTCTATGGCTACACCTTC,CASFREGGSVYGYTF
NA,TRBJ2-5,TRBV5-1,NA,14,TGCGCCAGCAGCTTGGAGGGGGGGCAAGAGACCCAGTACTTC,CASSLEGGQETQYF
NA,TRBJ2-7,TRBV6-5,TRBD1,13,TGTGCCAGCAGTTACGGACAGGGTCACGAGCAGTACTTC,CASSYGQGHEQYF
once,TRBJ2-2,TRBV28,NA,14,TGTGCCAGCAGTTTTCGGCCAAACACCGGGGAGCTGTTTTTT,CASSFRPNTGELFF
NA,TRBJ2-7,TRBV7-9,NA,12,TGTGCCAGCAGCCACGCACCCTACGAGCAGTACTTC,CASSHAPYEQYF
NA,TRBJ2-1,TRBV12-5,TRBD1,13,TGTGCTAGTGGCTCCACCGGACAGGGGAGGAGGTTCTTC,CASGSTGQGRRFF
NA,TRBJ1-5,TRBV11-2,NA,16,TGTGCCAGCAGCTTAGGTCTCGCAGGGGAGAATCAGCCCCAGCATTTT,CASSLGLAGENQPQHF
NA,TRBJ2-3,TRBV5-4,TRBD2,18,TGTGCCAGCAGCCTGCTGGGGCTAGCGGGAGGGCGGGCAGATACGCAGTATTTT,CASSLLGLAGGRADTQYF
NA,TRBJ2-1,TRBV28,NA,14,TGTGCCAGCAGTTTAATTAACCCGAGGAATGAGCAGTTCTTC,CASSLINPRNEQFF